The clone carrying this TCR beta chain was detected only a few times. From germline, CDR1 is LGHNT and CDR2 FRNRAP. The CDR3 is made up of 18 amino acids. Trimming removed 2 bases from V and 7 bases from J; junction bases left unmatched: 14. The data were taken from a study of T cells after yellow fever vaccination. TCRdb analysed the 5' RACE reads with MiXCR anew, one entry per CDR3 protein. The data hold approximately 450,000 distinct CDR3 sequences, with around a sixth observed a single time. This sample comprised PBMCs, obtained before the yellow fever booster vaccination. The receptor was isolated from a man between 18 and 29 years old who received the YFV17D yellow fever vaccine. This chain joins TRBV12-5 and TRBJ2-1, with 10 bases matching TRBD1. This CDR3 is CASGLILADRGLGNEQFF. The CDR3 DNA follows: TGTGCTAGTGGTTTGATCCTTGCCGACAGGGGGCTTGGGAATGAGCAGTTCTTC. Based on the CDR3 plus reference TRBV12-5 and TRBJ2-1, the full variable domain is DARVTQTPRHKVTEMGQEVTMRCQPILGHNTVFWYRQTMMQGLELLAYFRNRAPLDDSGMPKDRFSAEMPDATLATLKIQPSEPRDSAVYFCASGLILADRGLGNEQFFGPGTRLTVL.